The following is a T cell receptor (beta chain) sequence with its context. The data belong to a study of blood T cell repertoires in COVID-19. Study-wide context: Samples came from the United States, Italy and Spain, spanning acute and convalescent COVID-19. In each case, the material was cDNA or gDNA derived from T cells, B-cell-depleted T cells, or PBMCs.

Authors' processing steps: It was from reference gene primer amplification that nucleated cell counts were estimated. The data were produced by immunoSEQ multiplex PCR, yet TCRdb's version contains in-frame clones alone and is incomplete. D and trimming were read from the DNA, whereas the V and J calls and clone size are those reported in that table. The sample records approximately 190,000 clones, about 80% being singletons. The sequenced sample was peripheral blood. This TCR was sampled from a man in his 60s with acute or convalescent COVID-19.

The CDR3 loop is CASSTMADTQYF. CDR3 DNA sequence: TGTGCCAGCTCCACAATGGCAGATACGCAGTATTTT. The chain carries TRBV18 and TRBJ2-3, with D uncertain. V was trimmed by 6 bases and J by 4 bases, leaving 8 bases between them. From germline, CDR1 is KGHSH and CDR2 LQKENI. The CDR3 extends over 12 amino acids.